This T cell receptor (beta chain) was sequenced during a study of spatial heterogeneity in lung cancer. Study context: Follow-up PBMC specimens underwent sequencing when available; their median timing was about 2 years after resection. Findings of the study overall: In blood, ubiquitous expanded tumor TCRs appeared more at resection than follow-up.

V was cut by 5 bases and J by 0 bases, with 15 bases left in between. The germline V gene has CDR1 SGHTA and CDR2 FQGNSA. The CDR3 is 16 amino acids. TCRdb re-called the 5' RACE reads with MiXCR, one entry per CDR3 protein. The sample has about 120,000 distinct CDR3 sequences; 10% to 15% are singletons. This sample's time point: blood at routine non-recurrence follow-up after resection. Researchers sequenced whole RNA taken from tumor, nontumor lung or frozen PBMC without sorting. Of note for this clonotype: Its antigen remains unknown.

The material sequenced was PBMCs, taken at follow-up. This receptor was taken from a male donor with early-stage non-small cell lung cancer. This sequence joins TRBV7-2 and TRBJ2-3; no definite D call. The CDR3, as DNA: TGTGCCAGCAGCCCGAGTTTCCGGGCGAGCACAGATACGCAGTATTTT. Translation: CASSPSFRASTDTQYF.